This entry lists 32 T cell receptor gamma chains sequenced from one sample in a study of human gamma delta and Vdelta1 T cells (dated by TCRdb to the late 2010s). The antigens for these receptors are not known. Preparation of the library involved PCR. Sequencing took place on an Illumina MiSeq. In TCRdb, clones were called once more from the public reads by CATT, and rows of identical DNA were later combined. A total of 5,100 or so gamma-chain clones appear in this sample, around 29% of them only once. The ten largest clones add up to roughly 3% of the sample. The specimen was Vdelta1 gamma-delta T cells from blood grown in culture (DOT cells). The meaning of the sample's cell subset or site label: Delta One T cells, in vitro expanded/differentiated Vd1+ gamma-delta T cells. These receptor sequences come from a human donor in good health.

The rearrangement uses TRGV9 and TRGJ1 or TRGJ2. CDR3 length equals 13 residues. V trimming: 1 base; J trimming: 2 bases; junction bases outside the gene matches: 2. Germline V gene data show CDR1 as GITISATS and CDR2 as ISYDGTV (reference sequence). The CDR3 DNA reads TGTGCCTTGTGGGAGGTATATTATTATAAGAAACTCTTT. Translating it yields CALWEVYYYKKLF.

There are a few counts of this clone. The chain couples TRGV4 to TRGJ1 or TRGJ2. The CDR3 runs to 13 residues. The junction had 8 bases not matched to a gene; V was cut back by 2 bases and J by 7 bases. Germline V gene sequence: CDR1 EGSTGY, CDR2 YDSYTSSV. The CDR3 here is CATWDVGWYKKLF. In DNA, the CDR3 is TGTGCCACCTGGGATGTTGGATGGTATAAGAAACTCTTT.

Notes on this clone: A read error may account for a junction end that differs from germline. This chain uses TRGV5 with TRGJ1 or TRGJ2. Germline V gene lookup returns CDR1 VINAFY and CDR2 YDVSNSKD. The CDR3 has 13 residues. CDR3: CATWDRQGYKKLF. The CDR3 DNA reads TGTGCCACCTGGGACAGACAAGGTTATAAGAAACTCTTC.

This clone was seen only a few times. This chain connects TRGV2 to TRGJ1 or TRGJ2. V lost 0 bases to trimming and J lost 9 bases; unmatched junction nucleotides: 8. The CDR3 covers 13 residues. Germline CDR1 EGSNGY, CDR2 YDSYNSKV. The CDR3 coding sequence is TGTGCCACCTGGGACGGGCCGTTTCTTAAGAAACTCTTT. Protein: CATWDGPFLKKLF.

Judged by abundance, this clone is medium-sized. The V call is TRGV2, the J call TRGJ1 or TRGJ2. The V gene end was trimmed by 0 bases and the J gene end by 9 bases; junction bases not matched to a gene: 2. The CDR3 covers 11 residues. Looked up from germline, CDR1 is EGSNGY and CDR2 is YDSYNSKV. The CDR3 DNA reads as TGTGCCACCTGGGACGGGCCTAAGAAACTCTTT. This encodes CATWDGPKKLF.

This chain joins TRGV2 and TRGJ1 or TRGJ2. J was trimmed by 7 bases and V by 0 bases; bases with no gene match: 15. The CDR3 contains 16 residues. Germline values: CDR1 EGSNGY, CDR2 YDSYNSKV. DNA of the CDR3: TGTGCCACCTGGGACGGGCTATCTTTCGGGCGGTATAAGAAACTCTTT. It codes for CATWDGLSFGRYKKLF.

The table lists this clone with a few counts. The chain combines TRGV4 with TRGJ1 or TRGJ2. The CDR3 has 11 amino acids. Germline CDR1 reads EGSTGY; CDR2 reads YDSYTSSV. Trimming took 4 bases from V and 10 from J; bases not matched to a gene: 7. In DNA form, the CDR3 reads TGTGCCACCTGGGACGGGGAAAAGAAACTCTTT. Encoded protein: CATWDGEKKLF.

This clone is classed as medium-sized. The J gene is TRGJ1 or TRGJ2, the V gene TRGV3. The germline gives CDR1 VTNTFY, CDR2 YDVSTARD (reference sequence). The CDR3 length is 13 residues. The V segment lost 0 bases and the J segment 6 bases; nucleotides outside the gene matches: 5. The CDR3 coding sequence is TGTGCCACCTGGGACAGGCCTGTTTATAAGAAACTCTTT. Encoded protein: CATWDRPVYKKLF.

The rearrangement joins TRGV4 to TRGJ1 or TRGJ2. In germline, CDR1 is EGSTGY, CDR2 YDSYTSSV. After removal of 8 bases from V and 10 bases from J, the junction contained 8 bases not matched to a gene. This CDR3 is 10 amino acids long. The CDR3 DNA sequence: TGTGCCACCTTAACTCCCAAGAAACTCTTT. Protein: CATLTPKKLF.

Judged by abundance, this clone is medium-sized. The V call is TRGV10, the J call TRGJ1 or TRGJ2. TRGV10 is an ORF for which the function is uncertain. CDR3 length: 10 residues. V lost 8 bases, J lost 9 bases, and 5 bases stayed unmatched. This CDR3 is CAAWDFKKLF. CDR3 bases: TGTGCTGCGTGGGATTTTAAGAAACTCTTT.

This clone showed up just a few times. The chain joins TRGV5 to TRGJ1 or TRGJ2. This CDR3 region has 12 residues. Losses at the gene ends were 0 bases for V and 10 bases for J; bases not matched to a gene: 6. Germline V gene data show CDR1 as VINAFY and CDR2 as YDVSNSKD. CDR3 sequence (DNA): TGTGCCACCTGGGACAGGCTTAAGAAGAAACTCTTT. Its protein is CATWDRLKKKLF.

The chain recombines TRGV4 with TRGJP1. Germline values: CDR1 EGSTGY, CDR2 YDSYTSSV. The V gene end was trimmed by 5 bases and the J gene end by 12 bases; junction bases not matched to a gene: 12. The CDR3 loop spans 13 amino acids. CDR3 in DNA: TGTGCCACCTGGGCCAAACGGGGTCGGTTCAAGATATTT. This encodes CATWAKRGRFKIF.

This clone was recorded once. The chain combines TRGV3 with TRGJ1 or TRGJ2. The V and J ends lost 3 bases and 6 bases, in that order; junction bases with no gene match: 20. Germline CDR1 and CDR2: VTNTFY and YDVSTARD (reference sequence). CDR3 size: 17 residues. DNA for the CDR3: TGTGCCACCTGGGACGGGTATGCTCAGCTAGTAGGTTATAAGAAACTCTTT. As protein: CATWDGYAQLVGYKKLF.

The chain couples TRGV10 to TRGJ1 or TRGJ2. TRGV10 is an ORF; its function is uncertain. J was trimmed by 0 bases and V by 8 bases; bases with no gene match: 14. The CDR3 runs to 16 residues. The CDR3 here is CAAWDYKGMNYYKKLF. In DNA form, the CDR3 reads TGTGCTGCGTGGGATTATAAGGGGATGAATTATTATAAGAAACTCTTT.

The J gene is TRGJ1 or TRGJ2, the V gene TRGV3. V shed 0 bases and J 5 bases; nucleotides not matched to a gene: 7. The CDR3 totals 14 residues. Germline CDR1 reads VTNTFY; CDR2 reads YDVSTARD (reference sequence). CDR3 nucleotides: TGTGCCACCTGGGACAGGCCCGTCGATTATAAGAAACTCTTT. This sequence encodes CATWDRPVDYKKLF.

V and J are TRGV5 and TRGJ1 or TRGJ2. Germline lookup yields CDR1 VINAFY and CDR2 YDVSNSKD. Unmatched junction bases numbered 6, after V lost 1 base and J lost 0 bases. This CDR3 spans 15 amino acids. CDR3 sequence: CATWDRYQNYYKKLF. CDR3 coding DNA: TGTGCCACCTGGGACAGATACCAGAATTATTATAAGAAACTCTTT.

The chain uses TRGV2 and TRGJP2. The CDR3 sequence is 16 residues long. From germline, CDR1 is EGSNGY and CDR2 YDSYNSKV. The ends lost 0 bases at V and 0 bases at J; junction bases unmatched: 4. The CDR3 nucleotides are TGTGCCACCTGGGACGGGCCTGATAGTAGTGATTGGATCAAGACGTTT. It encodes CATWDGPDSSDWIKTF.

This clone was seen a single time. At one boundary the junction diverges from the germline segment, which might be a read error. This chain connects TRGV4 to TRGJ1 or TRGJ2. This CDR3 comprises 14 residues. CDR1 and CDR2 from the germline V gene are EGSTGY and YDSYTSSV. CDR3: CATRDRGFYYKKLF. In DNA form, the CDR3 reads TGTGCCACCCGGGATCGGGGGTTTTATTATAAGAAACTCTTT.

This clone has only a few counts. This chain uses TRGV9 with TRGJ1 or TRGJ2. V gave up 7 bases and J gave up 1 base; unmatched junction bases: 4. There are 12 residues in the CDR3. Germline V gene sequence: CDR1 GITISATS, CDR2 ISYDGTV (reference sequence). CDR3 DNA sequence: TGTGCCTTGTGTCATAATTATTATAAGAAACTCTTT. Translation: CALCHNYYKKLF.

This clone was picked up a small number of times. The same CDR3 also results from other DNA sequences found in this sample. The V call is TRGV4, the J call TRGJP2. V lost 4 bases to trimming and J lost 6 bases; unmatched junction nucleotides: 8. The germline gives CDR1 EGSTGY, CDR2 YDSYTSSV. This CDR3 has 14 amino acids. The CDR3 loop is CATWDGPGDWIKTF. The CDR3 DNA follows: TGTGCCACCTGGGACGGGCCAGGTGATTGGATCAAGACGTTT.

As to this clone: With a much larger clone just one base away, this may be a read error. Other DNA sequences in the sample encode the same CDR3. The chain joins TRGV4 to TRGJ1 or TRGJ2. The junction had 1 base not matched to a gene; V was cut back by 1 base and J by 4 bases. Germline V gives CDR1 EGSTGY, CDR2 YDSYTSSV. This CDR3 has 12 residues. DNA for the CDR3: TGTGCCACCTGGGATGGCTATTATAAGAAACTCTTT. This encodes CATWDGYYKKLF.

Sample share makes this clone medium-sized. Other DNA sequences from this sample encode an identical CDR3 as well. The chain carries TRGV2 and TRGJ1 or TRGJ2. V shed 0 bases, J shed 7 bases, and the junction held 6 bases outside the gene matches. The CDR3 consists of 13 residues. The germline CDR1 and CDR2 sequences are EGSNGY and YDSYNSKV. CDR3 in amino acids: CATWDGLRYKKLF. CDR3 sequence (DNA): TGTGCCACCTGGGACGGGCTAAGATATAAGAAACTCTTT.

A note on this clone: A read error is possible here, since a much larger clone lies one base away. The chain is built from TRGV5 and TRGJ1 or TRGJ2. V trimming: 0 bases; J trimming: 7 bases; junction bases outside the gene matches: 6. The CDR3 contains 13 residues. The germline V gene encodes CDR1 VINAFY and CDR2 YDVSNSKD. The CDR3 here is CATWDRLRYKKLF. Here the CDR3 DNA reads TGTGCCACCTGGGACAGGCTAAGATATAAGAAACTCTTT.

This clone has a handful of counts. The chain employs TRGV4 and TRGJ1 or TRGJ2. V lost 3 bases, J lost 9 bases, and 5 bases stayed unmatched. The CDR3 loop spans 11 amino acids. Looked up from germline, CDR1 is EGSTGY and CDR2 is YDSYTSSV. CDR3 DNA: TGTGCCACCTGGGATTTTCCTAAGAAACTCTTT. This gives the protein CATWDFPKKLF.

In this sample, this clone turned up a few times. The V call is TRGV3, the J call TRGJ1 or TRGJ2. The J segment lost 7 bases and the V segment lost 0 bases, leaving 3 bases of the junction unmatched. CDR3 size: 12 residues. The germline gives CDR1 VTNTFY, CDR2 YDVSTARD (reference sequence). CDR3 sequence: CATWDRRYKKLF. In nucleotides, the CDR3 is TGTGCCACCTGGGACAGGCGCTATAAGAAACTCTTT.

The chain couples TRGV8 to TRGJ1 or TRGJ2. The germline V gene has CDR1 VENAVY and CDR2 YDSYNSRV. Losses at the gene ends were 0 bases for V and 3 bases for J; bases not matched to a gene: 8. The CDR3 has 15 residues. The DNA of the CDR3 is TGTGCCACCTGGGATAGGCCTACGGGTTATTATAAGAAACTCTTT. Protein: CATWDRPTGYYKKLF.

Details on this clone: With a much larger clone just one base away, this may be a read error. The chain joins TRGV2 to TRGJ1 or TRGJ2. There are 12 residues in the CDR3. After removal of 2 bases from V and 4 bases from J, the junction contained 2 bases not matched to a gene. From germline, CDR1 is EGSNGY and CDR2 YDSYNSKV. The CDR3 reads CATWDAYYKKLF. Written as DNA, the CDR3 is TGTGCCACCTGGGACGCGTATTATAAGAAACTCTTT.

This clone showed up just a few times. The genes are TRGV5 and TRGJ1 or TRGJ2. The CDR3 spans 14 residues. Germline CDR1 reads VINAFY; CDR2 reads YDVSNSKD. V gave up 2 bases and J gave up 2 bases; unmatched junction bases: 6. CDR3 DNA: TGTGCCACCTGGGACACGGACCATTATTATAAGAAACTCTTT. Its translation: CATWDTDHYYKKLF.

The chain has TRGV5 and TRGJP2. V lost 3 bases and J lost 6; bases outside the gene matches: 7. The CDR3 contains 14 residues. CDR1 VINAFY and CDR2 YDVSNSKD come from the germline V gene. CDR3 bases: TGTGCCACCTGGGACGGGCTTTGTGATTGGATCAAGACGTTT. This encodes CATWDGLCDWIKTF.

This clone was observed a few times. The chain has TRGV9 and TRGJ1 or TRGJ2. Germline-derived CDR1 and CDR2 are GITISATS and ISYDGTV (reference sequence). Losses at the gene ends were 1 base for V and 7 bases for J; bases not matched to a gene: 4. CDR3 length: 12 amino acids. In DNA form, the CDR3 reads TGTGCCTTGTGGGAGGTTTGGTATAAGAAACTCTTT. Translated, it gives CALWEVWYKKLF.

With respect to this clone: A much larger clone sits a single nucleotide away, making a read error possible. The rearrangement uses TRGV9 and TRGJ1 or TRGJ2. This CDR3 region has 13 residues. After removal of 2 bases from V and 2 bases from J, the junction contained 3 bases not matched to a gene. CDR1 and CDR2 from the germline V gene are GITISATS and ISYDGTV (reference sequence). The CDR3 spells CALWEADYYKKLF. The DNA for the CDR3 is TGTGCCTTGTGGGAGGCGGATTATTATAAGAAACTCTTT.

V usage is TRGV2 and J usage is TRGJ1 or TRGJ2. The CDR3 is 12 residues long. V trimming: 1 base; J trimming: 7 bases; junction bases outside the gene matches: 4. In germline, CDR1 is EGSNGY, CDR2 YDSYNSKV. DNA of the CDR3: TGTGCCACCTGGGACGGCGCATATAAGAAACTCTTT. Translation gives CATWDGAYKKLF.